This TCR beta chain was recovered during a study of cytomegalovirus exposure and HLA in healthy donors (dated by TCRdb to about 2017). Context from the whole study: According to a later analysis, the 120 or so validation repertoires were produced on the same platform as the approximately 610 repertoires of the first cohort. The aim of the study was to test whether cataloging public T cell receptors could identify signatures of past pathogen exposure. Along with the 666-subject first cohort, a separate validation cohort of over a hundred different subjects was used. To predict cytomegalovirus infection status, the study brought together high-throughput TCR immunosequencing, statistical association of individual TCRs with disease status, and machine learning. General conclusions and limits of the study: It was suggested by the authors that the approach could potentially be generalized to other disease states and immunological phenotypes. A total of 150 to 200 TCR beta chains were listed by the study as associated with cytomegalovirus. All 120 or so repertoires were used to score co-occurrence in the validation cohort in a later analysis, because that analysis had no HLA typing for the cohort. A later analysis found that TCRs clustered in the first cohort also tended to co-occur in the roughly 110 validation repertoires, with about 94% of cluster scores above 0. Most TCR sequences were seen in very few donors, while some public TCRs were found in many individuals. In vitro tests confirmed that a few of the cytomegalovirus-associated TCR beta chains recognize cytomegalovirus antigens. The classifier was reported to diagnose cytomegalovirus status with high specificity and sensitivity in both the original and validation cohorts.

Note on this clone: The clone's antigen remains unknown. No much larger clone is present one base from it, and per-base qualities are unavailable.

Library creation used the immunoSEQ multiplex PCR assay. As for the authors' bioinformatics: A statistical classification framework was built for diagnosing cytomegalovirus status from the catalog of TCR beta chain sequences. The clones in this table, taken by TCRdb from immuneACCESS, are in-frame only. Not every clone is retained; where verified, under half of the shortfall comes from an unresolved V gene, and the cause of the rest is unknown. The D gene and trimming were derived from the DNA, and the V and J assignments and clone size from that table. The sample contains under 400,000 clones, roughly 87% of them found a single time. The top ten clonotypes cover around 0.88% of the sample. Taken from the germline V gene, the CDR1 and CDR2 loops are SNHLY and FYNNEI. Taken from cysteine to phenylalanine, the CDR3 has 15 residues. The DNA shown is the 45-base CDR3, in frame from base 1. Cut back by 3 bases and 3 bases, the V and J ends lie 12 bases apart.

Donors formed part of the validation cohort, which comprised approximately 130 subjects and was distinct from the first cohort of 690 or so subjects. What was sequenced was PBMCs. The TCR sequence derives from a man aged 30 to 39 in good health and CMV-seronegative. Here the chain combines TRBV2 and TRBJ1-5, with the D gene not clear enough to name. The CDR3 protein is CASSDGRDTNQPQHF. The bases are TGTGCCAGCAGTGATGGGAGGGATACCAATCAGCCCCAGCATTTT. Reference TRBV2 and TRBJ1-5 proteins supply the regions before and after the CDR3; the full variable domain is: EPEVTQTPSHQVTQMGQEVILRCVPISNHLYFYWYRQILGQKVEFLVSFYNNEISEKSEIFDDQFSVERPDGSNFTLKIRSTKLEDSAMYFCASSDGRDTNQPQHFGDGTRLSIL.